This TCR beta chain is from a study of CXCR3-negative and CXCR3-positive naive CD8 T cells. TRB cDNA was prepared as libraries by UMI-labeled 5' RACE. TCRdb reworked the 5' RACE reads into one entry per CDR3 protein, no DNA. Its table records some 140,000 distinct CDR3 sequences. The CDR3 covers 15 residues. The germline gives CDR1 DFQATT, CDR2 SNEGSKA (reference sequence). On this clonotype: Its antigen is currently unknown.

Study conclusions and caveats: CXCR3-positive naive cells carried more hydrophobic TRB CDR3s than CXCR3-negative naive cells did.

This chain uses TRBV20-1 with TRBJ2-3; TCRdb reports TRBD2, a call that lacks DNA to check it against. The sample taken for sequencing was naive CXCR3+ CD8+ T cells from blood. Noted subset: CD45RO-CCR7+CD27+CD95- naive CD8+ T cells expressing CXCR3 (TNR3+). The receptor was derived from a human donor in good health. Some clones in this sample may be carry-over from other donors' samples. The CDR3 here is CSAERGGVGTDTQYF.